Following are 21 T cell receptor beta chains from one sample sequenced in a study of blood T cells in healthy people across ages. Combining a sample-barcoded 5' primer with a J-beta primer mix, a second PCR ran for roughly 6 to 12 cycles. TCRdb processed the 5' RACE reads anew with MiXCR; each CDR3 protein has one entry. Of about 650,000 distinct CDR3 sequences in the sample, about 32% were seen once. Sequenced material: blood. These receptors were taken from a woman aged 80 or over in good health.

Details on this clonotype: A clone one base away is much larger, so this may be a read error. The chain couples TRBV7-2 to TRBJ1-2; D is undetermined. Germline V gene sequence: CDR1 SGHTA, CDR2 FQGNSA. The CDR3 covers 13 residues. V was trimmed by 5 bases and J by 12 bases, leaving 19 bases between them. In nucleotides, the CDR3 is TGTGCCAGCAGCCCAGCTCCTTCGGTAGGCCACACCTTC. This sequence encodes CASSPAPSVGHTF.

The chain uses TRBV7-9 and TRBJ2-5, with unresolved D. There are 14 residues in the CDR3. CDR1 and CDR2 from the germline V gene are SEHNR and FQNEAQ (reference sequence). With 1 base removed from V and 5 bases from J, the gap between germline ends came to 11 bases. The CDR3 loop is CASSLGNQRETQYF. The CDR3 region has the DNA TGTGCCAGCAGCTTAGGAAATCAACGGGAGACCCAGTACTTC.

This clonotype was recorded at least ten times. This chain links TRBV5-1 with TRBJ1-1; D is possibly TRBD1 (5 bases). The CDR3 spans 15 residues. Germline assignment: CDR1 SGHRS and CDR2 YFSETQ. The V end lost 0 bases, the J end lost 0 bases, and 9 bases lay between the germline ends. CDR3 nucleotides: TGCGCCAGCAGCTTGGGACAGCTTATGAACACTGAAGCTTTCTTT. Its protein is CASSLGQLMNTEAFF.

The count of this clonotype is one. The rearrangement uses TRBV20-1 and TRBJ1-3, with D perhaps TRBD1 (5 bases). Germline values: CDR1 DFQATT, CDR2 SNEGSKA (reference sequence). Trimming removed 5 bases at V and 0 bases at J, with 8 bases between. The CDR3 sequence is 13 residues long. CDR3 bases: TGCAGTGCTCCTGACAGCTCTGGAAACACCATATATTTT. This sequence encodes CSAPDSSGNTIYF.

The CDR3 region is CSAGRSVTEAFF. The CDR3, as DNA: TGCAGTGCGGGGCGAAGTGTGACTGAAGCTTTCTTT. The chain links TRBV29-1 to TRBJ1-1; possibly TRBD1 for D (5 bases). This CDR3 region has 12 residues. CDR1 is SQVTM and CDR2 is ANQGSEA in the germline V gene.

This clonotype was counted at least ten times. The chain joins TRBV25-1 to TRBJ2-1; 8 nucleotides line up with TRBD1. This CDR3 is built from 15 residues. J gave up 7 bases and V 5 bases, and 10 bases lay outside the gene matches. In germline, CDR1 is MGHDK, CDR2 SYGVNS. The CDR3 coding sequence is TGTGCCAGCAGTCAACGACAGGGGCTGTTGAATGAGCAGTTCTTC. Translation: CASSQRQGLLNEQFF.

This chain links TRBV7-2 with TRBJ1-4; 9 bases line up with TRBD1. The germline V gene has CDR1 SGHTA and CDR2 FQGNSA. J was trimmed by 3 bases and V by 4 bases; bases with no gene match: 3. The CDR3 consists of 15 residues. In DNA form, the CDR3 reads TGTGCCAGCAGCTATAACAGGGGGCCTAATGAAAAACTGTTTTTT. Amino acids: CASSYNRGPNEKLFF.

V usage is TRBV12-3 or TRBV12-4 and J usage is TRBJ1-2; 7 nucleotides match TRBD1. The CDR3 is 15 amino acids. Trimming took 2 bases from V and 4 from J; bases not matched to a gene: 7. CDR3 nucleotide sequence: TGTGCCAGCAGTTTATCGGACAGGAAAACCTATGGCTACACCTTC. It is translated as CASSLSDRKTYGYTF.

This clonotype showed up many times. CDR3: CASSSGQGIVDTEAFF. The CDR3 region has the DNA TGTGCCAGCAGCTCGGGGCAGGGAATCGTTGACACTGAAGCTTTCTTT. The chain joins TRBV5-5 to TRBJ1-1; weak D call: TRBD1 (5 bases). The V and J ends lost 3 bases and 3 bases respectively, with 18 bases between them. Germline V CDR1 and CDR2: SGHKS, YYEKEE (reference sequence). CDR3 length: 16 residues.

This clonotype was seen many times. This chain joins TRBV5-6 and TRBJ2-7; D uncertain. Trimming took 4 bases from V and 0 from J, leaving 8 bases between them. CDR1 is SGHDT, CDR2 YYEEEE, per germline. This CDR3 is 13 amino acids long. The DNA of the CDR3 is TGTGCCAGCAGCCCTGGGGTCTCCTACGAGCAGTACTTC. Translated, it gives CASSPGVSYEQYF. Using reference TRBV5-6 and TRBJ2-7 for the parts outside the CDR3, the full variable domain is DAGVTQSPTHLIKTRGQQVTLRCSPKSGHDTVSWYQQALGQGPQFIFQYYEEEERQRGNFPDRFSGHQFPNYSSELNVNALLLGDSALYLCASSPGVSYEQYFGPGTRLTVT.

Many counts were recorded for this clonotype. The chain combines TRBV10-3 with TRBJ2-1; D is undetermined. In germline, CDR1 is ENHRY, CDR2 SYGVKD. The CDR3 runs 13 residues. The ends were cut back, 0 bases at V and 15 bases at J, with 15 bases in the middle. The CDR3 sequence: CAISESTRHPGFF. DNA of the CDR3: TGTGCCATCAGTGAGTCGACTCGGCATCCGGGGTTCTTC.

Many counts were recorded for this clonotype. The junction differs from germline at one of its ends, possibly a read error. The V and J genes are TRBV20-1 and TRBJ2-3, with 7 nucleotides matching TRBD2. From germline, CDR1 is DFQATT and CDR2 SNEGSKA (reference sequence). This CDR3 comprises 12 residues. CDR3 DNA: TGCAGTGCCAGAGCGGGACCAGATACGCAGTATTTT. Its translation: CSARAGPDTQYF.

Many counts were recorded for this clonotype. This chain connects TRBV9 to TRBJ2-3; D is possibly TRBD2 (7 bases). V lost 0 bases to trimming and J lost 2 bases, with 13 bases between them. CDR1 is SGDLS, CDR2 YYNGEE, per germline. CDR3 length equals 16 residues. The CDR3 DNA reads TGTGCCAGCAGCGTAGGACCGGGGGGCTCCACAGATACGCAGTATTTT. Its translation is CASSVGPGGSTDTQYF.

The rearrangement links TRBV7-9 to TRBJ2-5, with 11 bases lining up with TRBD2. The length of the CDR3 is 17 residues. Germline-derived CDR1 and CDR2 are SEHNR and FQNEAQ (reference sequence). With 4 bases clipped from V and 5 bases from J, the junction kept 12 bases outside the gene matches. The CDR3 DNA sequence: TGTGCCAGCAGCTACGGTAGCCTAGCGGGGGGCCGGGAGACCCAGTACTTC. This encodes CASSYGSLAGGRETQYF.

The genes are TRBV12-3 or TRBV12-4 and TRBJ1-1, with D possibly being TRBD1 (5 bases). CDR3 size: 14 residues. V was cut by 3 bases and J by 2 bases, with 10 bases left in between. CDR3 nucleotides: TGTGCCAGCAGTTTTTTAGGGGCCAACACTGAAGCTTTCTTT. It specifies CASSFLGANTEAFF.

This clonotype was recorded at least ten times. The genes are TRBV4-1 and TRBJ2-1, with 12 positions matching TRBD2. Germline CDR1 MGHRA, CDR2 YSYEKL. Trimming at V came to 4 bases and at J to 2 bases, leaving 18 bases not matched to a gene. The CDR3 runs 21 residues. CDR3 protein: CASSPGGGPSGGAVTYNEQFF. The CDR3 bases are TGCGCCAGCAGCCCCGGTGGAGGTCCTAGCGGGGGGGCAGTGACCTACAATGAGCAGTTCTTC.

A word on this clonotype: Germline is not matched at one junction end, which may reflect a read error. The V call is TRBV7-7, the J call TRBJ2-7; 8 bases fit TRBD1. CDR1 and CDR2 from the germline V gene are SSHAT and FNYEAQ (reference sequence). The CDR3 totals 15 residues. CDR3 region: CASSRGQGVVNEQYF. The DNA for the CDR3 is TGTGCTAGCAGCAGAGGACAGGGTGTTGTGAATGAGCAGTACTTC.

This clonotype was counted many times. This chain joins TRBV7-9 and TRBJ1-1; D is ambiguous. With 5 bases removed from V and 1 base from J, the gap between germline ends came to 11 bases. The CDR3 length is 14 residues. Per the germline V gene, CDR1 is SEHNR and CDR2 is FQNEAQ (reference sequence). The CDR3 region is CASSLTIGNTEAFF. As DNA, the CDR3 is TGTGCCAGCAGCCTGACGATAGGGAACACTGAAGCTTTCTTT. The variable domain in full, completed from reference TRBV7-9 and TRBJ1-1, reads DTGVSQNPRHKITKRGQNVTFRCDPISEHNRLYWYRQTLGQGPEFLTYFQNEAQLEKSRLLSDRFSAERPKGSFSTLEIQRTEQGDSAMYLCASSLTIGNTEAFFGQGTRLTVV.

This clonotype has a count of ten or more. This chain uses TRBV7-9 with TRBJ2-7, with D possibly called TRBD1 or TRBD2 (5 bases each). There are 15 residues in the CDR3. From germline, CDR1 is SEHNR and CDR2 FQNEAQ (reference sequence). The germline V and J ends were trimmed by 5 bases and 0 bases, with 14 bases remaining between them. The CDR3 loop is CASSHPGTDSYEQYF. CDR3 nucleotides: TGTGCCAGCAGCCACCCCGGGACGGACTCCTACGAGCAGTACTTC.

This clonotype was recorded at least ten times. The CDR3: CASAANRVPYEQYF. CDR3 nucleotide sequence: TGTGCCAGCGCGGCGAACAGGGTACCTTACGAGCAGTACTTC. V is TRBV12-3 or TRBV12-4 and J is TRBJ2-7, with D perhaps matching TRBD1 (6 bases). CDR3 length: 14 residues. With 8 bases removed from V and 4 bases from J, the gap between germline ends came to 18 bases.

The rearrangement uses TRBV7-2 and TRBJ1-5, with D unresolved. V was trimmed by 0 bases and J by 6 bases, leaving 3 bases between them. Germline CDR1 and CDR2: SGHTA and FQGNSA. This CDR3 has 12 residues. CDR3 amino acids: CTSSLAGQPQHF. The DNA for the CDR3 is TGTACCAGCAGCTTAGCCGGTCAGCCCCAGCATTTT.